This entry lists 31 T cell receptor beta chains sequenced from one sample in a study of cytomegalovirus exposure and HLA in healthy donors. PCR used 60 Vbeta primers and 13 Jbeta primers. Here immunoSEQ multiplex PCR was the method, and the copy in TCRdb shows in-frame clones only, minus some. The table records over 150,000 clones, approximately 81% of them present only once. Sequenced input: PBMCs. The receptor source for this set is a woman aged 30 to 39 in good health and CMV-seropositive.

This chain uses TRBV19 with TRBJ2-5, with 12 positions matching TRBD2. Germline-derived CDR1 and CDR2 are LNHDA and SQIVND (reference sequence). The CDR3 spans 16 residues. With 5 bases clipped from V and 1 base from J, the junction kept 5 bases outside the gene matches. The CDR3 region is CASSLGGLAGQETQYF. The CDR3 DNA follows: TGTGCCAGTAGTCTGGGGGGACTAGCGGGCCAAGAGACCCAGTACTTC. The variable domain in full, with the rest retrieved from reference TRBV19 and TRBJ2-5, is DGGITQSPKYLFRKEGQNVTLSCEQNLNHDAMYWYRQDPGQGLRLIYYSQIVNDFQKGDIAEGYSVSREKKESFPLTVTSAQKNPTAFYLCASSLGGLAGQETQYFGPGTRLLVL.

This clone was detected only a few times. The chain is built from TRBV11-2 and TRBJ2-2, with D possibly TRBD1 on 5 matching bases. The V gene's germline CDR1 is SGHAT and CDR2 FQNNGV. The V and J ends lost 6 bases and 4 bases respectively, with 9 bases between them. This CDR3 has 13 residues. CDR3 residues: CASRGLSTGELFF. Written as DNA, the CDR3 is TGTGCCAGCAGGGGGCTCTCCACCGGGGAGCTGTTTTTT.

This chain uses TRBV5-1 with TRBJ2-7, with 12 bases lining up with TRBD2. Germline V lookup: CDR1 SGHRS, CDR2 YFSETQ. The CDR3 has 15 residues. V was clipped by 1 base and J by 5 bases; unmatched bases: 4. The CDR3 nucleotides are TGCGCCAGCAGCTTGAGGACTAGCGGGGAAGACGAGCAGTACTTC. This codes for CASSLRTSGEDEQYF.

The chain is built from TRBV7-9 and TRBJ1-1; TRBD1 might be the D (6 bases). Trimming removed 5 bases at V and 4 bases at J, with 14 bases between. CDR3 size: 14 residues. CDR1 is SEHNR and CDR2 is FQNEAQ in the germline V gene (reference sequence). CDR3 coding DNA: TGTGCCAGCAGCCCCATGGGGGCGAGCACTGAAGCTTTCTTT. This gives the protein CASSPMGASTEAFF.

The chain is built from TRBV19 and TRBJ1-1, with 7 bases that match TRBD1. Germline-derived CDR1 and CDR2 are LNHDA and SQIVND (reference sequence). J was trimmed by 4 bases and V by 5 bases; bases with no gene match: 7. The CDR3 has 14 amino acids. CDR3: CASSGGSGGTEAFF. The CDR3, as DNA: TGTGCCAGTAGTGGGGGATCAGGGGGCACTGAAGCTTTCTTT.

The rearrangement links TRBV9 to TRBJ2-2; tentatively, D is TRBD1 (6 bases). This CDR3 is built from 15 residues. CDR1 is SGDLS, CDR2 YYNGEE, per germline. Trimming removed 6 bases at V and 0 bases at J, with 12 bases between. In nucleotides, the CDR3 is TGTGCCAGCACCCCGGGACACACGAACACCGGGGAGCTGTTTTTT. Its translation: CASTPGHTNTGELFF.

V usage is TRBV6-6 and J usage is TRBJ1-1, with 9 bases that match TRBD1. Trimming removed 5 bases from V and 5 bases from J; junction bases left unmatched: 0. This CDR3 is 12 amino acids long. CDR1 and CDR2 from the germline V gene are MNHNY and SVGAGI (reference sequence). This CDR3 is CASSDRGTEAFF. CDR3 sequence (DNA): TGTGCCAGCAGTGACAGGGGGACTGAAGCTTTCTTT.

This clone was seen only a few times. Relative to the germline gene, one junction end is altered; a read error may explain this. The rearrangement joins TRBV7-9 to TRBJ2-7; 9 bases map to TRBD2. The CDR3 has 16 amino acids. Germline CDR1 SEHNR, CDR2 FQNEAQ (reference sequence). CDR3 region: CSSSSLGAGGSYEQYF. The CDR3 DNA reads TGTTCCAGCAGCTCCCTCGGGGCGGGGGGGTCCTACGAGCAGTACTTC.

This clone has just a few counts. The chain is built from TRBV18 and TRBJ1-6; the D is unclear. This CDR3 has 13 amino acids. Germline CDR1 KGHSH, CDR2 LQKENI. Trimming removed 0 bases at V and 10 bases at J, with 7 bases between. CDR3 sequence (DNA): TGTGCCAGCTCACCACCCATGAGCTCACCCCTCCACTTT. This sequence encodes CASSPPMSSPLHF.

The rearrangement uses TRBV18 and TRBJ2-2; 12 bases are a match to TRBD1. The CDR3 has 16 amino acids. Per germline, CDR1 KGHSH and CDR2 LQKENI. The trim removed 2 bases at V and 7 bases at J, leaving 5 bases unmatched. The CDR3 DNA follows: TGTGCCAGCTCACCATCGGGACAGGGGGCAATCGGGGAGCTGTTTTTT. The encoded protein is CASSPSGQGAIGELFF.

The genes are TRBV5-8 and TRBJ2-2; D is unclear. CDR1 SGHTS and CDR2 YDEGEE come from the germline V gene. Trimming took 4 bases from V and 6 from J, leaving 16 bases between them. The CDR3 loop spans 15 amino acids. The CDR3 DNA is TGTGCCAGCAGCCCCCGAACCCGGTTGCCCGGGGAGCTGTTTTTT. Translating gives CASSPRTRLPGELFF. Variable domain in full (rest from reference TRBV5-8 and TRBJ2-2): EAGVTQSPTHLIKTRGQQATLRCSPISGHTSVYWYQQALGLGLQFLLWYDEGEERNRGNFPPRFSGRQFPNYSSELNVNALELEDSALYLCASSPRTRLPGELFFGEGSRLTVL.

The V gene is TRBV7-3, the J gene TRBJ2-3; 8 bases are a match to TRBD2. Germline V lookup: CDR1 SGHTA, CDR2 FQGTGA. The CDR3 sequence is 14 residues long. The V gene end was trimmed by 6 bases and the J gene end by 2 bases; junction bases not matched to a gene: 4. The CDR3 sequence: CASRLAANTDTQYF. The CDR3 DNA is TGTGCCAGCAGACTAGCGGCAAACACAGATACGCAGTATTTT.

The V call is TRBV9, the J call TRBJ2-7; D remains unclear. Germline V gene lookup returns CDR1 SGDLS and CDR2 YYNGEE. Trimming pared 0 bases from V and 3 bases from J, leaving 10 bases between. This CDR3 comprises 14 residues. The CDR3 nucleotides read TGTGCCAGCAGCGTAGGGCAGAACCTCTACGAGCAGTACTTC. Translation: CASSVGQNLYEQYF. Combining the CDR3 with reference TRBV9 and TRBJ2-7 gives the whole variable domain DSGVTQTPKHLITATGQRVTLRCSPRSGDLSVYWYQQSLDQGLQFLIQYYNGEERAKGNILERFSAQQFPDLHSELNLSSLELGDSALYFCASSVGQNLYEQYFGPGTRLTVT.

CDR3 coding DNA: TGTGCCTCGGGGGACAGCCCCCTCGGGGAGCTGTTTTTT. Amino acids: CASGDSPLGELFF. The chain recombines TRBV10-3 with TRBJ2-2, with a possible D match to TRBD1 (7 bases). Germline lookup yields CDR1 ENHRY and CDR2 SYGVKD. Trimming took off 11 bases at V and 7 bases at J, with 17 bases between the two ends. The CDR3 length is 13 residues.

The chain uses TRBV25-1 and TRBJ2-1; 7 bases are a match to TRBD2. Germline CDR1 reads MGHDK; CDR2 reads SYGVNS. V lost 5 bases and J lost 7; bases outside the gene matches: 17. The CDR3 contains 17 residues. CDR3 coding DNA: TGTGCCAGCAGTACTGGGGAGGGGCGGGGGAGTTTGAATGAGCAGTTCTTC. Its protein product is CASSTGEGRGSLNEQFF.

This sequence joins TRBV7-2 and TRBJ2-7, with D unclear. CDR3 length: 13 residues. V lost 1 base, J lost 4 bases, and 8 bases lay in between. Germline CDR1 SGHTA, CDR2 FQGNSA. The CDR3 sequence: CASSLVPGYEQYF. Here the CDR3 DNA reads TGTGCCAGCAGCTTAGTGCCAGGATACGAGCAGTACTTC.

The chain uses TRBV5-6 and TRBJ1-2; perhaps TRBD1 as D (6 bases). CDR1 is SGHDT, CDR2 YYEEEE, per germline. Between the trimmed V and J ends, which lost 1 base and 4 bases, there was a span of 14 bases. The CDR3 loop spans 15 amino acids. The CDR3 nucleotides are TGTGCCAGCAGCTTGCAGGGCAGGGGTGGCTATGGCTACACCTTC. Residues: CASSLQGRGGYGYTF.

This chain joins TRBV7-9 and TRBJ1-1; 7 bases align to TRBD1. This CDR3 comprises 11 residues. Germline V lookup: CDR1 SEHNR, CDR2 FQNEAQ (reference sequence). The junction had 7 bases not matched to a gene; V was cut back by 5 bases and J by 13 bases. The DNA for the CDR3 is TGTGCCAGCAGCCGGGACAGAAGGGTTTTCTTT. This codes for CASSRDRRVFF.

This chain connects TRBV6-5 to TRBJ2-1; 8 nucleotides line up with TRBD1. Trimming cost V 6 bases and J 8 bases; bases outside gene matches: 9. CDR3 length: 14 residues. The germline V gene encodes CDR1 MNHEY and CDR2 SVGAGI. The CDR3: CASSLNRGSDEQFF. CDR3 coding DNA: TGTGCCAGCAGCCTGAACAGGGGGTCGGATGAGCAGTTCTTC.

V and J are TRBV7-9 and TRBJ2-7, with 7 bases that match TRBD1. The CDR3 length is 14 residues. Germline values: CDR1 SEHNR, CDR2 FQNEAQ (reference sequence). Trimming took 0 bases from V and 5 from J; bases not matched to a gene: 4. In DNA, the CDR3 is TGTGCCAGCAGCTTAGCGAATGGACAGGACGAGCAGTACTTC. Translation gives CASSLANGQDEQYF.

The J gene is TRBJ1-3, the V gene TRBV7-3; no firm D call. Germline V lookup: CDR1 SGHTA, CDR2 FQGTGA. Trimming pared 4 bases from V and 0 bases from J, leaving 13 bases between. The CDR3 sequence is 16 residues long. CDR3 protein: CASSSELSSSGNTIYF. The CDR3 DNA follows: TGTGCCAGCAGCTCCGAATTGTCCAGCTCTGGAAACACCATATATTTT. The whole variable domain, filled in from reference TRBV7-3 and TRBJ1-3, reads GAGVSQTPSNKVTEKGKYVELRCDPISGHTALYWYRQSLGQGPEFLIYFQGTGAADDSGLPNDRFFAVRPEGSVSTLKIQRTERGDSAVYLCASSSELSSSGNTIYFGEGSWLTVV.

V gene TRBV7-2 combines with J gene TRBJ1-1, with 7 bases aligning to TRBD1. The CDR3 runs 14 residues. The junction had 5 bases not matched to a gene; V was cut back by 3 bases and J by 4 bases. CDR1 and CDR2 (germline): SGHTA, FQGNSA. Here the CDR3 DNA reads TGTGCCAGCAGCTTCAGGGGGTTGGGCACTGAAGCTTTCTTT. Protein: CASSFRGLGTEAFF. Full variable domain (missing parts from reference TRBV7-2 and TRBJ1-1): GAGVSQSPSNKVTEKGKDVELRCDPISGHTALYWYRQSLGQGLEFLIYFQGNSAPDKSGLPSDRFSAERTGGSVSTLTIQRTQQEDSAVYLCASSFRGLGTEAFFGQGTRLTVV.

The CDR3 bases are TGCGCCAGCAGCCAAGTCCCATACCGGACGGTGCAGGGCACAAATCAGCCCCAGCATTTT. This codes for CASSQVPYRTVQGTNQPQHF. The gene calls are TRBV4-1 and TRBJ1-5, with D perhaps matching TRBD1 (5 bases). V lost 1 base and J 4 bases, leaving 26 bases between the germline ends. The CDR3 runs to 20 residues. The germline V gene has CDR1 MGHRA and CDR2 YSYEKL.

V usage is TRBV7-9 and J usage is TRBJ1-2; D is uncertain. V lost 0 bases and J 8 bases, leaving 13 bases between the germline ends. This CDR3 has 14 residues. Germline loops: CDR1 SEHNR, CDR2 FQNEAQ (reference sequence). The CDR3 here is CASSLATDTTGYTF. The CDR3 DNA reads as TGTGCCAGCAGCTTAGCTACCGACACGACCGGCTACACCTTC.

The CDR3 sequence is CASSAGGRTEAFF. CDR3 sequence (DNA): TGTGCCAGCAGCGCCGGAGGACGCACTGAAGCTTTCTTT. The genes are TRBV9 and TRBJ1-1; D unclear. The germline CDR1 and CDR2 sequences are SGDLS and YYNGEE. The ends were cut back, 3 bases at V and 4 bases at J, with 10 bases in the middle. This CDR3 has 13 residues. Full variable domain (remainder filled in from reference TRBV9 and TRBJ1-1): DSGVTQTPKHLITATGQRVTLRCSPRSGDLSVYWYQQSLDQGLQFLIQYYNGEERAKGNILERFSAQQFPDLHSELNLSSLELGDSALYFCASSAGGRTEAFFGQGTRLTVV.

V gene TRBV4-2 combines with J gene TRBJ2-5; 7 bases map to TRBD1. J gave up 5 bases and V 4 bases, and 13 bases lay outside the gene matches. Germline V CDR1 and CDR2: LGHNA, YNFKEQ. This CDR3 comprises 16 residues. Here the CDR3 DNA reads TGTGCCAGCAGCCGAACGAATCACAGGGGCGGGGAGACCCAGTACTTC. It yields the protein CASSRTNHRGGETQYF.

The rearrangement uses TRBV15 and TRBJ1-1, with 7 nucleotides matching TRBD1. The CDR3 consists of 17 residues. The V gene end was trimmed by 3 bases and the J gene end by 0 bases; junction bases not matched to a gene: 10. CDR1 and CDR2 (germline): LNHNV, YYDKDF (reference sequence). The CDR3 DNA reads as TGTGCCACCAGCAGGGACGCGACAGGGTACGTGAACACTGAAGCTTTCTTT. Translated, it gives CATSRDATGYVNTEAFF.

The chain uses TRBV4-3 and TRBJ1-1; perhaps TRBD1 as D (5 bases). CDR3 length: 14 residues. Trimming removed 1 base from V and 4 bases from J, with 10 bases in between. Per the germline V gene, CDR1 is LGHNA and CDR2 is YSLEER. As DNA, the CDR3 is TGCGCCAGCAGCCAAGTCGTAAGGGGCACTGAAGCTTTCTTT. As protein: CASSQVVRGTEAFF.

The chain employs TRBV6-6 and TRBJ1-6; the match to TRBD1 covers 10 bases. V trimming: 4 bases; J trimming: 6 bases; junction bases outside the gene matches: 6. The CDR3 consists of 16 residues. Germline values: CDR1 MNHNY, CDR2 SVGAGI (reference sequence). CDR3 nucleotides: TGTGCCAGCAGTTCCGACAGGGGGCGCGCTAATTCACCCCTCCACTTT. Its protein product is CASSSDRGRANSPLHF.

The V and J genes are TRBV5-4 and TRBJ2-7; D remains ambiguous. This CDR3 is built from 14 residues. The V and J ends lost 0 bases and 3 bases respectively, with 10 bases between them. Germline V gene sequence: CDR1 SGHNT, CDR2 YYREEE (reference sequence). CDR3 nucleotides: TGTGCCAGCAGCTTGGCTTCGGGTCGCTACGAGCAGTACTTC. It specifies CASSLASGRYEQYF. Supplemented by reference TRBV5-4 and TRBJ2-7, the full variable domain reads ETGVTQSPTHLIKTRGQQVTLRCSSQSGHNTVSWYQQALGQGPQFIFQYYREEENGRGNFPPRFSGLQFPNYSSELNVNALELDDSALYLCASSLASGRYEQYFGPGTRLTVT.

This rearrangement joins TRBV10-3 to TRBJ1-1, with D perhaps matching TRBD1 (6 bases). Germline V gene sequence: CDR1 ENHRY, CDR2 SYGVKD. V was shortened by 3 bases and J by 9 bases, with 23 bases between the two germline ends. The CDR3 contains 16 residues. CDR3 loop: CAISEHPTDTGSQAFF. The CDR3 region has the DNA TGTGCCATCAGTGAACACCCCACTGATACAGGGTCGCAAGCTTTCTTT.